What follows are 19 T cell receptor beta chains derived from one specimen sequenced in a study of blood T cell repertoires in COVID-19. Profiling relied on immunoSEQ multiplex PCR, and the TCRdb table lists in-frame clones only, not all of them. The data show around 120,000 clones, with 70% to 85% seen just once and less than 25% held by the top ten. Source material: peripheral blood. All receptors come from a man in his 70s with active or convalescent COVID-19.

V is TRBV28 and J is TRBJ1-6, with 8 bases fitting TRBD1. Germline CDR1 and CDR2: MDHEN and SYDVKM. Unmatched junction bases numbered 9, after V lost 10 bases and J lost 4 bases. The CDR3 length is 15 residues. This chain's CDR3 is CATSPGQVYNSPLHF. Written as DNA, the CDR3 is TGTGCCACCTCCCCGGGACAGGTTTATAATTCACCCCTCCACTTT.

This chain links TRBV6-5 with TRBJ1-6; 8 bases map to TRBD1. J gave up 8 bases and V 2 bases, and 2 bases lay outside the gene matches. From germline, CDR1 is MNHEY and CDR2 SVGAGI. The CDR3 is made up of 14 amino acids. The CDR3 is CASSYARGHSPLHF. CDR3 bases: TGTGCCAGCAGTTACGCCAGGGGGCATTCACCCCTCCACTTT.

V usage is TRBV5-4 and J usage is TRBJ1-2, with a tentative D call TRBD1 (6 bases). The germline CDR1 and CDR2 sequences are SGHNT and YYREEE (reference sequence). V lost 4 bases to trimming and J lost 6 bases, with 13 bases between them. This CDR3 contains 13 residues. CDR3 nucleotides: TGTGCCAGCAGCCAACAGGGTATCCATGGCTACACCTTC. Amino acids: CASSQQGIHGYTF.

The genes are TRBV12-3 or TRBV12-4 and TRBJ1-1; no reliable D call. V was shortened by 2 bases and J by 0 bases, with 4 bases between the two germline ends. This CDR3 is built from 13 residues. CDR3 nucleotides: TGTGCCAGCAGTTTATGGCTGAACACTGAAGCTTTCTTT. It codes for CASSLWLNTEAFF.

V usage is TRBV19 and J usage is TRBJ1-2, with TRBD1 identical over 8 bases. Germline-derived CDR1 and CDR2 are LNHDA and SQIVND (reference sequence). J lost 6 bases, V lost 5 bases, and 8 bases had no gene match. The CDR3 totals 14 residues. CDR3 sequence: CASSRLDRENGYTF. In nucleotides, the CDR3 is TGTGCCAGTAGTCGCTTGGACAGGGAAAATGGCTACACCTTC.

The rearrangement joins TRBV30 to TRBJ1-2, with D uncertain. Germline CDR1 is GTSNPN and CDR2 is SVGIG (reference sequence). The V gene lost 4 bases and the J gene lost 11 bases, with 14 bases spanning the gap. The CDR3 has 11 residues. CDR3 region: CAWNVLTLYTF. CDR3 bases: TGTGCCTGGAACGTTCTTACCCTATACACCTTC.

This chain links TRBV6-1 with TRBJ2-3; the D gene is possibly TRBD2 (6 bases). Germline CDR1 is MNHNS and CDR2 is SASEGT. V lost 3 bases to trimming and J lost 6 bases, with 10 bases between them. The CDR3 extends over 13 amino acids. Here the CDR3 DNA reads TGTGCCAGCAGTGATTGGAGGGAGGATACGCAGTATTTT. Amino acid sequence: CASSDWREDTQYF.

The gene calls are TRBV9 and TRBJ2-3; 7 bases fit TRBD2. Germline V gene sequence: CDR1 SGDLS, CDR2 YYNGEE. The CDR3 covers 16 residues. V dropped 2 bases and J dropped 0; count of bases not matched to a gene: 6. DNA for the CDR3: TGTGCCAGCAGCGTTTCCGGGGGGTCTAGCACAGATACGCAGTATTTT. Amino acid sequence: CASSVSGGSSTDTQYF.

The rearrangement links TRBV29-1 to TRBJ2-4, with 9 nucleotides matching TRBD1. CDR1 and CDR2 from the germline V gene are SQVTM and ANQGSEA. This CDR3 has 13 residues. V lost 4 bases, J lost 9 bases, and 7 bases stayed unmatched. The CDR3 DNA sequence: TGCAGCGTTGGGACAGGGGAGTTTGGCATTCAGTACTTC. As protein: CSVGTGEFGIQYF.

The chain links TRBV5-6 to TRBJ1-2; 7 bases are a match to TRBD1. Trimming at V came to 3 bases and at J to 7 bases, leaving 6 bases not matched to a gene. This CDR3 is 13 amino acids long. Germline loops: CDR1 SGHDT, CDR2 YYEEEE. In nucleotides, the CDR3 is TGTGCCAGCAGCTCGGTCCAGGGGGTTGGCTACACCTTC. It codes for CASSSVQGVGYTF.

V is TRBV14 and J is TRBJ2-7; 8 bases are shared with TRBD2. The CDR3 consists of 17 residues. V was pared by 10 bases and J by 0 bases, with 17 bases of the junction left unmatched. Looked up from germline, CDR1 is SGHDN and CDR2 is FVKESK. CDR3 coding DNA: TGTGCCAATCCTCAAGATTTGGCGGGGGGTCCCTCCTACGAGCAGTACTTC. Translating it yields CANPQDLAGGPSYEQYF. The full variable domain, with the rest looked up from reference TRBV14 and TRBJ2-7, is EAGVTQFPSHSVIEKGQTVTLRCDPISGHDNLYWYRRVMGKEIKFLLHFVKESKQDESGMPNNRFLAERTGGTYSTLKVQPAELEDSGVYFCANPQDLAGGPSYEQYFGPGTRLTVT.

This clone was counted a few times. The chain is built from TRBV3-1 (or the pseudogene TRBV3-2) and TRBJ2-7; D is possibly TRBD1 (5 bases). V gave up 0 bases and J gave up 7 bases, with 16 bases separating them. The CDR3 has 15 residues. Per germline, CDR1 LGHDT and CDR2 YNNKEL (reference sequence). For the CDR3, the DNA is TGTGCCAGCAGCCAAGATCCCCAGGGATCAAAAGAGCAGTACTTC. This translates into CASSQDPQGSKEQYF.

The chain uses TRBV15 and TRBJ1-1; the match to TRBD1 covers 7 bases. Trimming at V came to 4 bases and at J to 1 base, leaving 0 bases not matched to a gene. This CDR3 comprises 13 residues. Germline values: CDR1 LNHNV, CDR2 YYDKDF (reference sequence). The CDR3 DNA reads as TGTGCCACCAGCAACAGGGGGAACACTGAAGCTTTCTTT. Its protein is CATSNRGNTEAFF.

This rearrangement joins TRBV6-5 to TRBJ2-7; D is perhaps TRBD1 (6 bases). Looked up from germline, CDR1 is MNHEY and CDR2 is SVGAGI. The CDR3 has 12 amino acids. Trimming shortened V by 4 bases and J by 4 bases, and 8 bases separated the two germline ends. The CDR3 coding sequence is TGTGCCAGCAGTTTCAGGGGTTACGAGCAGTACTTC. This gives the protein CASSFRGYEQYF.

V and J are TRBV5-1 and TRBJ2-5; 7 bases align to TRBD1. The germline gives CDR1 SGHRS, CDR2 YFSETQ. The CDR3 runs 14 residues. With 0 bases clipped from V and 1 base from J, the junction kept 0 bases outside the gene matches. CDR3 sequence reads: CASSLDRGQETQYF. The DNA of the CDR3 is TGCGCCAGCAGCTTGGACAGGGGCCAAGAGACCCAGTACTTC.

The gene calls are TRBV18 and TRBJ1-4, with D unclear. Germline V gene data show CDR1 as KGHSH and CDR2 as LQKENI. The V and J ends lost 1 base and 4 bases respectively, with 10 bases between them. The CDR3 is 15 amino acids. The CDR3 nucleotides read TGTGCCAGCTCACCACGGCAGGACTTTAATGAAAAACTGTTTTTT. Amino acids: CASSPRQDFNEKLFF.

This chain joins TRBV28 and TRBJ2-1, with 12 bases that match TRBD2. Germline lookup yields CDR1 MDHEN and CDR2 SYDVKM. This CDR3 contains 15 residues. Trimming at V came to 7 bases and at J to 6 bases, leaving 7 bases not matched to a gene. CDR3 nucleotides: TGTGCCAGCATCTTGCTAGCGGGAGGGGTCAATGAGCAGTTCTTC. Protein product: CASILLAGGVNEQFF.

This chain uses TRBV6-5 with TRBJ2-7; TRBD1 matches at 9 bases. V shed 6 bases, J shed 0 bases, and the junction held 3 bases outside the gene matches. Germline V gene data show CDR1 as MNHEY and CDR2 as SVGAGI. The CDR3 is 14 residues long. The CDR3, as DNA: TGTGCCAGCAGCCGACAGGGGGACTCCTACGAGCAGTACTTC. Translation gives CASSRQGDSYEQYF.

The rearrangement uses TRBV24-1 and TRBJ2-5, with TRBD1 matching 7 bases. V lost 5 bases and J lost 0; bases outside the gene matches: 11. From germline, CDR1 is KGHDR and CDR2 SFDVKD. The CDR3 runs 17 residues. The CDR3 is CATSGGLVGQHQETQYF. CDR3 bases: TGTGCCACCAGTGGTGGGCTTGTGGGACAGCACCAAGAGACCCAGTACTTC.